This T cell receptor (beta chain) was captured in a study of CD8+CD57+ T cells in acquired aplastic anemia. Turning to the study itself: Sorted CD4+ and CD8+ cell DNA averaged roughly 3.2 ug.

Sequencing involved patients with CD8+CD57+ cell expansion previously shown by flow cytometry. Untreated patients provided the blood samples, with no therapy given before sampling. Researchers used genomic DNA as the template to profile TCR beta VDJ and CDR3. TCRdb passed the reads through MiXCR, listing each CDR3 protein once. The table has more than 150,000 distinct CDR3 sequences, approximately 48% seen once. Study-wide results and limits: Significant differences in CD8+ Simpson's diversity were not observed between patients and controls.

A note on this clonotype: The antigen remains unidentified.

From germline, CDR1 is MNHNS and CDR2 SASEGT. The length of the CDR3 is 14 residues. The ends were cut back, 1 base at V and 6 bases at J, with 9 bases in the middle. This TCR derives from a human donor with aplastic anemia. Sequencing was performed on sorted CD4+, CD8+, or CD8+CD57+ T cells (not recorded which) from PBMCs. The chain carries TRBV6-1 and TRBJ2-2, with D perhaps matching TRBD1 or TRBD2 (5 bases each). CDR3 in amino acids: CASSEGGYPGELFF. The CDR3, as DNA: TGTGCCAGCAGTGAAGGGGGGTACCCCGGGGAGCTGTTTTTT.